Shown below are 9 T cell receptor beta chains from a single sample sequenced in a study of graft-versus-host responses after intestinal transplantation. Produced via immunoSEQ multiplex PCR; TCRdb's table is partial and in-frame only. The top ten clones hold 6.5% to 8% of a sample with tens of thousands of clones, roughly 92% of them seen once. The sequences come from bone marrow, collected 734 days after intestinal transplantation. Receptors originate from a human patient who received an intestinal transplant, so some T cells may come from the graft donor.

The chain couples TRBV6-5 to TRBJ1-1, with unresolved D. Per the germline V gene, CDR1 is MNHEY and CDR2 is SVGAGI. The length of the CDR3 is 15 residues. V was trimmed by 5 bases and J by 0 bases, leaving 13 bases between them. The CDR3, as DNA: TGTGCCAGCAGTAGACTCAGCGGACTGAACACTGAAGCTTTCTTT. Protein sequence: CASSRLSGLNTEAFF.

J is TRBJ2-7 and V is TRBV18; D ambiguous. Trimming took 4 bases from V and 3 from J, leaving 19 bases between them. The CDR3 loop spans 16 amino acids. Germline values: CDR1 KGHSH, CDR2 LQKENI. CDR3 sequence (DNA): TGTGCCAGCTCACTTCGTCGCGCCACCGATGGCTACGAGCAGTACTTC. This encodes CASSLRRATDGYEQYF.

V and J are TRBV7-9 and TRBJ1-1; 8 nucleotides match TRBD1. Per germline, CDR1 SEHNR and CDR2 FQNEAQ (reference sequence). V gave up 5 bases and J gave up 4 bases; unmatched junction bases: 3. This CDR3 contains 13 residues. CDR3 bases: TGTGCCAGCAGCCGACAGGGGATCACTGAAGCTTTCTTT. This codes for CASSRQGITEAFF.

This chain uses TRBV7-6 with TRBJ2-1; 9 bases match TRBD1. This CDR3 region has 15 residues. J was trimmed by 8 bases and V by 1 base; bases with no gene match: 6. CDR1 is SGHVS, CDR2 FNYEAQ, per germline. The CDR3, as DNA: TGTGCCAGCAGCTTAGAGCCGGGACAGGGTTATGAGCAGTTCTTC. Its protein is CASSLEPGQGYEQFF. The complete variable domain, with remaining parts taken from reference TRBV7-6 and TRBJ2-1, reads GAGVSQSPRYKVTKRGQDVALRCDPISGHVSLYWYRQALGQGPEFLTYFNYEAQQDKSGLPNDRFSAERPEGSISTLTIQRTEQRDSAMYRCASSLEPGQGYEQFFGPGTRLTVL.

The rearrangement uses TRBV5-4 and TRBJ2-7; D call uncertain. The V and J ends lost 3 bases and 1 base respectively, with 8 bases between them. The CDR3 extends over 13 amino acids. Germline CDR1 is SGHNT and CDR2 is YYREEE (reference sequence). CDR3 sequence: CASSSDESYEQYF. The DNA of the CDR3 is TGTGCCAGCAGCTCGGACGAATCCTACGAGCAGTACTTC.

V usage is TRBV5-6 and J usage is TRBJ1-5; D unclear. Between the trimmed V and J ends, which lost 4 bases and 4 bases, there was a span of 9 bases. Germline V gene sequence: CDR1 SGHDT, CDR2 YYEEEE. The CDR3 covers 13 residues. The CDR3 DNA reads TGTGCCAGCAGCGCGGACGGAAATCAGCCCCAGCATTTT. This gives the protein CASSADGNQPQHF.

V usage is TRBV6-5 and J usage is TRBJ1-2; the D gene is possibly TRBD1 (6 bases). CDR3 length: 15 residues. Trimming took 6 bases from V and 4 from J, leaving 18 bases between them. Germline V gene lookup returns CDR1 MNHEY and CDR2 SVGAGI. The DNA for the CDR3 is TGTGCCAGCAGCCGAACGGGGGGCGGCGGCTATGGCTACACCTTC. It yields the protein CASSRTGGGGYGYTF.

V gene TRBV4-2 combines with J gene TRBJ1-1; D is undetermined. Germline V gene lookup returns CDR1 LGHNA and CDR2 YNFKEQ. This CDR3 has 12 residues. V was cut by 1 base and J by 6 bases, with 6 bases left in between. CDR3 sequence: CASSQVSAEAFF. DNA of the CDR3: TGTGCCAGCAGCCAAGTCTCGGCTGAAGCTTTCTTT.

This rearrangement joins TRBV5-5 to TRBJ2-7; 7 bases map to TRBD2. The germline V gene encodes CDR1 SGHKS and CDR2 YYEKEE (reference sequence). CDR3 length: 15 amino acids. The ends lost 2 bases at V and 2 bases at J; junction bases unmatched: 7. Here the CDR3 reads CASSLWQGGAYEQYF. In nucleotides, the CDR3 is TGTGCCAGCAGCTTATGGCAGGGAGGGGCCTACGAGCAGTACTTC.